The clone carrying this T cell receptor beta chain was observed a few times. This sample stems from a study of molecular identifiers for immune sequencing clone quantification. One entry per CDR3 protein, called by TCRdb with MiXCR from the PCR reads. The sample consists of 400,000 to 600,000 distinct CDR3 sequences, about 22% of them appearing once. The CDR3 consists of 19 residues. From germline, CDR1 is SEHNR and CDR2 FQNEAQ (reference sequence). Trimming removed 4 bases from V and 2 bases from J; junction bases left unmatched: 16. This chain joins TRBV7-9 and TRBJ2-5; 10 positions agree with TRBD1. The clonotype originates from a human donor in good health. Some libraries in this study had Jurkat cell RNA spiked in. What was sequenced was naive CD8+ T cells from blood, with Jurkat cell RNA spiked in. Indicated subset: FACS-sorted CD8+CD4-CCR7+CD45RA+ naive T cells. As DNA, the CDR3 is TGTGCCAGCAGCTCCGTGTTTTTGACAGGGGGCTGGCGTCAAGAGACCCAGTACTTC. Its protein product is CASSSVFLTGGWRQETQYF.